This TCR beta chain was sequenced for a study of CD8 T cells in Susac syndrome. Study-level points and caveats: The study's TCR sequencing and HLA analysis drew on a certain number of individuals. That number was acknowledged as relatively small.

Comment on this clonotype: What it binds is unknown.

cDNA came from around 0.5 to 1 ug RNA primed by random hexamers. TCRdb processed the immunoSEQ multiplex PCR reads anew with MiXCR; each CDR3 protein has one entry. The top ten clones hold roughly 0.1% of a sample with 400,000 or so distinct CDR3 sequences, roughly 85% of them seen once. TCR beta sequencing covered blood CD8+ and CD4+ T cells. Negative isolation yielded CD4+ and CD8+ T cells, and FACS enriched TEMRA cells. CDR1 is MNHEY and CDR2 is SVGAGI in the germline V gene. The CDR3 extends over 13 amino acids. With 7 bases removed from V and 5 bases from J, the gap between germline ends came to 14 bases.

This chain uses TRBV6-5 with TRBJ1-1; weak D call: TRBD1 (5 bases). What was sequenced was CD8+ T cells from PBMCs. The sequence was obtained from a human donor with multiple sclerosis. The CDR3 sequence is CASIPSGATEAFF. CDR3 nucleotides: TGTGCCAGCATTCCCTCCGGGGCGACTGAAGCTTTCTTT.